This T cell receptor (beta chain) was retrieved from a study of human T cells and chemical hapten exposure. Study details: Mostly female patients had alopecia areata, totalis or universalis.

TCRdb recomputed calls from the RACE reads with MiXCR, one row per CDR3 protein. Of fewer than 500,000 distinct CDR3 sequences in the sample, about 4.8% were seen once. In this sample, this clonotype turned up many times. Described time point: patch test 1, 2 weeks after DPC sensitization. As to treatment: therapeutic diphenylcyclopropenone sensitization with weekly scalp DPC. Extraction yielded total RNA from whole blood (unfractionated). This receptor was taken from a woman in her forties or fifties with alopecia areata. Some clones in this sample may be carry-over from other donors' samples. This sample comprised whole blood, obtained in connection with sensitization to the hapten diphenylcyclopropenone (DPC).

The CDR3 nucleotides are TGCAGCGTTGGGTACTTTGGACAGGGGAGAACTGAAGCTTTCTTT. Translation: CSVGYFGQGRTEAFF. The V call is TRBV29-1, the J call TRBJ1-1; 9 bases align to TRBD1. V was clipped by 4 bases and J by 5 bases; unmatched bases: 11. Germline assignment: CDR1 SQVTM and CDR2 ANQGSEA. CDR3 size: 15 residues. Full variable domain (rest looked up from reference TRBV29-1 and TRBJ1-1): SAVISQKPSRDICQRGTSLTIQCQVDSQVTMMFWYRQQPGQSLTLIATANQGSEATYESGFVIDKFPISRPNLTFSTLTVSNMSPEDSSIYLCSVGYFGQGRTEAFFGQGTRLTVV.